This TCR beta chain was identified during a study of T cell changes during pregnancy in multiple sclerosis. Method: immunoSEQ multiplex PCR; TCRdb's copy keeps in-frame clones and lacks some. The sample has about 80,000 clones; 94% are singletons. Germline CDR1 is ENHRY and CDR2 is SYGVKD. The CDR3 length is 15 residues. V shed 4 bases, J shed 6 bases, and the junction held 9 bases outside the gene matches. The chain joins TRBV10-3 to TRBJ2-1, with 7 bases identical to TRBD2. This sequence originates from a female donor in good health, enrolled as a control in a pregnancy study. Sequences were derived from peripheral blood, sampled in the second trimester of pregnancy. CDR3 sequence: CAISGGTNAGNEQFF. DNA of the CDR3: TGTGCCATCAGTGGGGGGACTAATGCGGGCAATGAGCAGTTCTTC.